This T cell receptor (beta chain) was found in a study of blood T cell dynamics during melanoma immunotherapy. The table came from immunoSEQ multiplex PCR; TCRdb's copy has only in-frame clones and leaves some out. The table has 25,000 to 30,000 clones, 75% to 90% seen once. V was pared by 2 bases and J by 5 bases, with 15 bases between. The CDR3 extends over 15 amino acids. The germline CDR1 and CDR2 sequences are SGHTA and FQGNSA. Documented time point: week 3, after first cycle of checkpoint inhibitor. The chain couples TRBV7-2 to TRBJ2-5; D possibly matches TRBD1 or TRBD2 (5 bases each). The sample was blood, taken from a patient treated with checkpoint blockade. The TCR originated in a human donor with melanoma. The CDR3 is CASSLSRGWGETQYF. CDR3 nucleotide sequence: TGTGCCAGCAGCTTATCAAGGGGTTGGGGGGAGACCCAGTACTTC. The complete variable domain, with remaining parts taken from reference TRBV7-2 and TRBJ2-5, reads GAGVSQSPSNKVTEKGKDVELRCDPISGHTALYWYRQSLGQGLEFLIYFQGNSAPDKSGLPSDRFSAERTGGSVSTLTIQRTQQEDSAVYLCASSLSRGWGETQYFGPGTRLLVL.